The 22 T cell receptor beta chains reported below all come from one sample, sequenced in a study of blood T cell repertoires in COVID-19. Repertoires were generated with immunoSEQ multiplex PCR, while TCRdb's copy carries only in-frame clones and drops some. The sample consists of roughly 200,000 clones, around 84% of them appearing once. Sequencing used peripheral blood. The receptors originated from a woman of 80 years or more with COVID-19, enrolled during active disease.

This sequence joins TRBV9 and TRBJ2-7, with 8 bases that match TRBD1. CDR1 and CDR2 (germline): SGDLS, YYNGEE. CDR3 length: 14 residues. With V trimmed by 4 bases and J by 3 bases, 6 bases remained unmatched. In DNA form, the CDR3 reads TGTGCCAGCAGCCCAAGGGACAGGAGCTACGAGCAGTACTTC. Its protein is CASSPRDRSYEQYF.

V usage is TRBV3-1 (or the pseudogene TRBV3-2) and J usage is TRBJ2-7, with 7 bases identical to TRBD1. This CDR3 is built from 17 residues. The V segment lost 1 base and the J segment 0 bases; nucleotides outside the gene matches: 9. Germline V gene data show CDR1 as LGHDT and CDR2 as YNNKEL (reference sequence). This CDR3 reads CASSQGLGQANSYEQYV. DNA of the CDR3: TGTGCCAGCAGCCAAGGTCTAGGACAGGCGAACTCCTACGAGCAGTACGTC.

The chain couples TRBV3-1 (or the pseudogene TRBV3-2) to TRBJ2-7; 7 nucleotides align to TRBD1. This CDR3 region has 15 residues. Germline V CDR1 and CDR2: LGHDT, YNNKEL (reference sequence). The V and J ends lost 4 bases and 1 base, in that order; junction bases with no gene match: 7. CDR3 coding DNA: TGTGCCAGCAGCCTTTCCGACAGGGCGTCCTACGAGCAGTACTTC. This encodes CASSLSDRASYEQYF.

The chain links TRBV3-1 (or the pseudogene TRBV3-2) to TRBJ1-2; 9 bases align to TRBD1. This CDR3 contains 14 residues. Looked up from germline, CDR1 is LGHDT and CDR2 is YNNKEL (reference sequence). Trimming took 2 bases from V and 4 from J; bases not matched to a gene: 2. Written as DNA, the CDR3 is TGTGCCAGCAGCCAACGGACAGGGGCCTATGGCTACACCTTC. Encoded protein: CASSQRTGAYGYTF.

This clone was observed a few times. V is TRBV7-6 and J is TRBJ1-4; 7 nucleotides match TRBD1. Germline-derived CDR1 and CDR2 are SGHVS and FNYEAQ. V lost 5 bases and J lost 8; bases outside the gene matches: 5. The CDR3 loop spans 13 amino acids. The chain's CDR3 is CASSLTGIEKLFF. The CDR3 DNA is TGTGCCAGCAGCCTGACAGGGATCGAAAAACTGTTTTTT.

The gene calls are TRBV5-1 and TRBJ2-1, with 12 positions matching TRBD1. CDR1 and CDR2 from the germline V gene are SGHRS and YFSETQ. V gave up 3 bases and J gave up 8 bases; unmatched junction bases: 12. The CDR3 is 17 residues long. CDR3 protein: CASSWWSGTGGFDEQFF. CDR3 bases: TGCGCCAGCAGCTGGTGGTCCGGGACAGGGGGCTTCGATGAGCAGTTCTTC.

This clone was found a few times. The rearrangement uses TRBV7-2 and TRBJ2-5, with 14 bases lining up with TRBD2. Unmatched junction bases numbered 4, after V lost 5 bases and J lost 2 bases. Germline-derived CDR1 and CDR2 are SGHTA and FQGNSA. This CDR3 contains 16 residues. This CDR3 is CASSGRLAGGQETQYF. Here the CDR3 DNA reads TGTGCCAGCAGCGGAAGACTAGCGGGGGGGCAAGAGACCCAGTACTTC.

The genes are TRBV9 and TRBJ1-2; TRBD1 is a possible D gene (6 bases). The germline V gene encodes CDR1 SGDLS and CDR2 YYNGEE. The CDR3 spans 14 residues. Deletions cut 3 bases from V and 7 bases from J, with 16 bases between. In nucleotides, the CDR3 is TGTGCCAGCAGCGCACTACAGGGAGTCAGTGGCTACACCTTC. This gives the protein CASSALQGVSGYTF.

V and J are TRBV11-3 and TRBJ2-7; TRBD1 might be the D (6 bases). Between the trimmed V and J ends, which lost 0 bases and 6 bases, there was a span of 9 bases. The CDR3 runs to 13 residues. Germline loops: CDR1 SGHNT, CDR2 YENEEA. CDR3 protein: CASSLDGQLEQYF. The CDR3 nucleotides are TGTGCCAGCAGCTTAGATGGACAGCTCGAGCAGTACTTC.

The chain couples TRBV24-1 to TRBJ2-3, with 7 bases aligning to TRBD1. V gave up 5 bases and J gave up 3 bases; unmatched junction bases: 4. The germline V gene has CDR1 KGHDR and CDR2 SFDVKD. This CDR3 is 14 amino acids long. CDR3: CATSATGKTDTQYF. As DNA, the CDR3 is TGTGCCACCAGTGCGACAGGGAAGACAGATACGCAGTATTTT.

This clone was counted only a few times. This chain joins TRBV10-3 and TRBJ2-3; D may be TRBD1 (6 bases). The length of the CDR3 is 14 residues. Germline CDR1 ENHRY, CDR2 SYGVKD. V lost 4 bases, J lost 2 bases, and 10 bases lay in between. For the CDR3, the DNA is TGTGCCATCAGTGGGACAGTGATCACAGATACGCAGTATTTT. This encodes CAISGTVITDTQYF.

V usage is TRBV5-1 and J usage is TRBJ2-2, with D perhaps TRBD1 (6 bases). Germline assignment: CDR1 SGHRS and CDR2 YFSETQ. This CDR3 region has 14 residues. Between the trimmed V and J ends, which lost 4 bases and 4 bases, there was a span of 11 bases. The DNA of the CDR3 is TGCGCCAGCAGCATAACAGGGTTCACCGGGGAGCTGTTTTTT. It translates to CASSITGFTGELFF.

V gene TRBV24-1 combines with J gene TRBJ2-2; D is ambiguous. Germline V gives CDR1 KGHDR, CDR2 SFDVKD. This CDR3 spans 12 amino acids. The CDR3 DNA is TGTGGTTCCTCCGGTAACACCGGGGAGCTGTTTTTT. This sequence encodes CGSSGNTGELFF.

This chain links TRBV7-6 with TRBJ2-2, with D possibly TRBD2 on 6 matching bases. This CDR3 region has 15 residues. CDR1 is SGHVS, CDR2 FNYEAQ, per germline. The ends were cut back, 3 bases at V and 3 bases at J, with 11 bases in the middle. The CDR3 region has the DNA TGTGCCAGCAGCTTCTACGGAGGGGACACCGGGGAGCTGTTTTTT. As protein: CASSFYGGDTGELFF.

The rearrangement links TRBV3-1 (or the pseudogene TRBV3-2) to TRBJ2-2; D ambiguous. The CDR3 totals 14 residues. Germline V gene lookup returns CDR1 LGHDT and CDR2 YNNKEL (reference sequence). Trimming left V 4 bases short and J 2 bases short, with 8 bases between. For the CDR3, the DNA is TGTGCCAGCAGCCCAGGCCATAACACCGGGGAGCTGTTTTTT. It specifies CASSPGHNTGELFF.

V usage is TRBV14 and J usage is TRBJ2-3, with 9 bases lining up with TRBD2. Trimming at V came to 2 bases and at J to 1 base, leaving 4 bases not matched to a gene. The CDR3 runs 16 residues. Germline CDR1 and CDR2: SGHDN and FVKESK. The CDR3 DNA follows: TGTGCCAGCAGCCAATGGCTAGCGGGACGCACAGATACGCAGTATTTT. It specifies CASSQWLAGRTDTQYF. Together with reference TRBV14 and TRBJ2-3, the CDR3 gives the full variable domain: EAGVTQFPSHSVIEKGQTVTLRCDPISGHDNLYWYRRVMGKEIKFLLHFVKESKQDESGMPNNRFLAERTGGTYSTLKVQPAELEDSGVYFCASSQWLAGRTDTQYFGPGTRLTVL.

This clone was seen a single time. The rearrangement joins TRBV4-1 to TRBJ1-6; no clear D. Germline-derived CDR1 and CDR2 are MGHRA and YSYEKL. Trimming took 2 bases from V and 9 from J, leaving 8 bases between them. The length of the CDR3 is 13 residues. CDR3 protein: CASSQLGSSPLHF. CDR3 in DNA: TGCGCCAGCAGCCAACTCGGGAGTTCACCCCTCCACTTT.

The chain links TRBV6-2 or TRBV6-3 to TRBJ1-2; 7 bases map to TRBD1. Germline values: CDR1 MNHEY, CDR2 SVGEGT. The CDR3 runs to 12 residues. The V segment lost 5 bases and the J segment 7 bases; nucleotides outside the gene matches: 4. The CDR3 bases are TGTGCCAGCAGTAGGGGGCGGTCTGGCTACACCTTC. Its translation: CASSRGRSGYTF.

The V call is TRBV23-1, the J call TRBJ1-1; D is unclear. TRBV23-1 is an open reading frame, and its role is uncertain. This CDR3 has 14 residues. The ends were cut back, 3 bases at V and 6 bases at J, with 14 bases in the middle. CDR3: CASSHQTLGPEAFF. The CDR3 coding sequence is TGCGCCAGCAGTCATCAGACTCTCGGCCCTGAAGCTTTCTTT.

The rearrangement uses TRBV6-6 and TRBJ1-2, with 8 bases lining up with TRBD1. The CDR3 loop spans 14 amino acids. Unmatched junction bases numbered 10, after V lost 6 bases and J lost 7 bases. Germline CDR1 reads MNHNY; CDR2 reads SVGAGI (reference sequence). CDR3 protein: CASSAPTGGGGYTF. The CDR3, as DNA: TGTGCCAGCAGCGCCCCTACAGGGGGGGGTGGCTACACCTTC.

The chain uses TRBV19 and TRBJ1-1; no firm D call. This CDR3 region has 15 residues. Trimming removed 3 bases at V and 0 bases at J, with 11 bases between. Germline-derived CDR1 and CDR2 are LNHDA and SQIVND (reference sequence). CDR3 nucleotides: TGTGCCAGTAGTATCGGGTTGGAGTTGAACACTGAAGCTTTCTTT. Translating gives CASSIGLELNTEAFF.

The J gene is TRBJ2-5, the V gene TRBV25-1; 10 nucleotides align to TRBD2. The V and J ends lost 4 bases and 5 bases, in that order; junction bases with no gene match: 13. CDR1 and CDR2 from the germline V gene are MGHDK and SYGVNS. The CDR3 is made up of 17 amino acids. CDR3 in DNA: TGTGCCAGCAGTGGGAGCGGGGGGGCCGCATATAGGGAGACCCAGTACTTC. Protein sequence: CASSGSGGAAYRETQYF.